A selection of T cell receptor beta chains follows, all from one sample in a study of blood T cell repertoires in COVID-19. The assay was immunoSEQ multiplex PCR, and TCRdb's table has in-frame clones only and misses some. This sample has some 200,000 clones, with approximately 90% found just once. Sequenced: peripheral blood. Receptor source: a man between 25 and 39 years old with acute or convalescent COVID-19. CDR3s include the opening cysteine and the closing phenylalanine or tryptophan. D genes are given only for firm matches. Not all rows give a size; the values are once, few, many and, for expanded clones, a class.

.,14,.,TRBJ1-5,TRBV30,CAWARAPADQPQHF,TGTGCCTGGGCCAGGGCTCCAGCCGATCAGCCCCAGCATTTT
.,16,TRBD1,TRBJ2-7,TRBV14,CASSHPGTGSSYEQYF,TGTGCCAGCAGCCACCCCGGGACAGGGAGCTCCTACGAGCAGTACTTC
.,16,.,TRBJ2-5,TRBV4-2,CASSQELTGPLETQYF,TGTGCCAGCAGCCAAGAGTTGACAGGACCGCTGGAGACCCAGTACTTC
.,16,TRBD2,TRBJ2-3,TRBV14,CASSHTSGTKADTQYF,TGTGCCAGCAGCCACACTAGCGGGACTAAGGCAGATACGCAGTATTTT
once,15,.,TRBJ2-1,TRBV6-4,CASTASAGSGNEQFF,TGTGCCAGCACGGCGTCGGCGGGGTCGGGCAATGAGCAGTTCTTC
.,20,.,TRBJ2-1,TRBV2,CASSEYPSLGSISSYNEQFF,TGTGCCAGCAGTGAATACCCTTCCCTTGGGAGCATAAGCTCCTACAATGAGCAGTTCTTC
.,17,TRBD1,TRBJ1-3,TRBV4-1,CASSQLHRGTAGNTIYF,TGCGCCAGCAGCCAGCTCCACAGGGGAACTGCTGGAAACACCATATATTTT
once,21,TRBD2,TRBJ2-1,TRBV2,CASSEALMSIMAGGQHNEQFF,TGTGCCAGCAGTGAAGCGCTTATGTCCATTATGGCGGGAGGCCAGCACAATGAGCAGTTCTTC
.,18,TRBD2,TRBJ2-3,TRBV18,CASSPSIYVGGITDTQYF,TGTGCCAGCTCACCATCCATATACGTCGGGGGGATCACAGATACGCAGTATTTT
.,15,TRBD2,TRBJ2-7,TRBV13,CASSSRQRGPYEQYF,TGTGCCAGCAGCTCCAGGCAGCGGGGGCCTTACGAGCAGTACTTC
.,14,.,TRBJ2-2,TRBV27,CASSLVQGIGELFF,TGTGCCAGCAGTTTAGTTCAGGGGATCGGGGAGCTGTTTTTT
.,15,.,TRBJ1-5,TRBV4-1,CASSLPGRDDQPQHF,TGCGCCAGCAGCTTACCAGGGAGGGATGATCAGCCCCAGCATTTT
.,16,.,TRBJ1-5,TRBV7-8,CASSLGGGAHNQPQHF,TGTGCCAGCAGCTTAGGGGGCGGGGCACATAATCAGCCCCAGCATTTT
.,15,TRBD2,TRBJ2-7,TRBV29-1,CSVEGGGLPSGEQYF,TGCAGCGTTGAAGGGGGGGGACTGCCCTCTGGCGAGCAGTACTTC
.,12,.,TRBJ2-1,TRBV5-4,CASSNQGNEQFF,TGTGCCAGCAGCAATCAGGGAAATGAGCAGTTCTTC
.,14,.,TRBJ2-5,TRBV12-2,CASRLVRGKETQYF,TGTGCAAGTCGCTTAGTTAGGGGGAAAGAGACCCAGTACTTC
.,15,.,TRBJ1-1,TRBV19,CASSGAGAAHTEAFF,TGTGCCAGTAGTGGGGCAGGGGCGGCCCACACTGAAGCTTTCTTT
.,15,.,TRBJ2-3,TRBV5-1,CASSLFGRGTDTQYF,TGCGCCAGCAGCTTGTTTGGCAGGGGTACAGATACGCAGTATTTT
.,16,TRBD2,TRBJ2-5,TRBV10-1,CASSRTSGRRQETQYF,TGCGCCAGCAGTCGGACTAGCGGGAGGCGGCAAGAGACCCAGTACTTC
.,15,TRBD1,TRBJ1-2,TRBV30,CAWITDRSISHGYTF,TGTGCCTGGATTACGGACAGGTCTATTTCTCATGGCTACACCTTC
.,16,.,TRBJ2-4,TRBV19,CASSILGQVAANIQYF,TGTGCCAGTAGTATCCTAGGACAGGTAGCGGCAAACATTCAGTACTTC
.,15,TRBD1,TRBJ1-1,TRBV2,CASSERQGVGTEAFF,TGTGCCAGCAGTGAGCGTCAGGGGGTTGGCACTGAAGCTTTCTTT
.,14,TRBD2,TRBJ2-5,TRBV7-3,CASSWGGGQETQYF,TGTGCCAGCAGCTGGGGCGGGGGCCAAGAGACCCAGTACTTC
.,14,.,TRBJ1-5,TRBV28,CASNLHRDGQPQHF,TGTGCCAGCAACCTCCACAGGGATGGGCAGCCCCAGCATTTT
once,13,.,TRBJ1-4,TRBV2,CASNSLRWEKLFF,TGTGCCAGCAACTCGTTACGGTGGGAAAAACTGTTTTTT
.,14,.,TRBJ2-7,TRBV5-1,CASARAWGPYEQYF,TGCGCCAGCGCCCGGGCCTGGGGGCCGTACGAGCAGTACTTC
.,13,.,TRBJ1-5,TRBV5-8,CASSLGGPRPQHF,TGTGCCAGCAGCTTGGGGGGCCCGCGGCCCCAGCATTTT
.,15,.,TRBJ2-1,TRBV7-9,CASISQGSSYNEQFF,TGTGCCAGCATCTCCCAGGGGAGCTCCTACAATGAGCAGTTCTTC
.,15,.,TRBJ2-1,TRBV4-1,CASSPRGITPNEQFF,TGCGCCAGCAGCCCTCGCGGGATCACTCCCAATGAGCAGTTCTTC
.,16,.,TRBJ2-5,TRBV7-9,CASSLDGTTYQETQYF,TGTGCCAGCAGCTTAGATGGGACAACGTACCAAGAGACCCAGTACTTC
.,16,TRBD2,TRBJ2-7,TRBV2,CASSEGPSGGDYEQYF,TGTGCCAGCAGTGAAGGCCCCTCGGGGGGGGACTACGAGCAGTACTTC
.,12,.,TRBJ1-2,TRBV28,CASKQGSYGYTF,TGTGCCAGCAAGCAGGGCTCCTATGGCTACACCTTC
once,13,.,TRBJ2-5,TRBV5-1,CASSFHRQETQYF,TGCGCCAGCAGCTTCCACAGACAAGAGACCCAGTACTTC
.,19,TRBD1,TRBJ2-1,TRBV7-9,CASSPNPRTGVLVGNEQFF,TGTGCCAGCAGCCCTAACCCTCGGACAGGGGTTTTAGTAGGCAATGAGCAGTTCTTC
.,14,.,TRBJ2-3,TRBV24-1,CATSEPGQTDTQYF,TGTGCCACCAGTGAACCCGGACAGACAGATACGCAGTATTTT
.,15,TRBD2,TRBJ2-7,TRBV6-5,CASGASGLAGGEQYF,TGTGCCAGCGGCGCCTCGGGACTAGCGGGGGGGGAGCAGTACTTC
once,15,TRBD1,TRBJ2-1,TRBV5-1,CASSTSGTGGDEQFF,TGCGCCAGCAGCACCTCCGGGACAGGGGGCGACGAGCAGTTCTTC
once,17,TRBD2,TRBJ2-7,TRBV29-1,CSVEGQHLAGGPYEQYF,TGCAGCGTTGAAGGCCAGCATCTAGCGGGAGGGCCCTACGAGCAGTACTTC
.,15,.,TRBJ1-1,TRBV6-5,CASSLGGLRNTEAFF,TGTGCCAGCAGTTTGGGGGGGCTCAGGAACACTGAAGCTTTCTTT
once,15,.,TRBJ1-6,TRBV5-7,CASSLDRTRNSPLHF,TGTGCCAGCAGCTTGGACAGGACAAGGAATTCACCCCTCCACTTT
.,13,.,TRBJ1-1,TRBV29-1,CSVGRGTNTEAFF,TGCAGCGTTGGAAGGGGTACGAACACTGAAGCTTTCTTT
.,16,TRBD2,TRBJ2-2,TRBV11-2,CASSFSAGGLGGELFF,TGTGCCAGCAGCTTTTCAGCGGGGGGGCTTGGCGGGGAGCTGTTTTTT
.,15,TRBD1,TRBJ2-5,TRBV7-7,CASSLAGGAEETQYF,TGTGCTAGCAGCTTAGCAGGGGGCGCAGAGGAGACCCAGTACTTC
.,17,.,TRBJ2-5,TRBV15,CATSRDPNRDGQETQYF,TGTGCCACCAGCAGAGACCCAAACAGGGACGGGCAAGAGACCCAGTACTTC
.,12,.,TRBJ2-3,TRBV10-2,CASSESKDTQYF,TGCGCCAGCAGTGAATCCAAAGATACGCAGTATTTT
.,13,.,TRBJ2-3,TRBV6-5,CASRGQGTDTQYF,TGTGCCAGCAGGGGGCAGGGCACAGATACGCAGTATTTT
.,17,TRBD2,TRBJ2-7,TRBV14,CASSRIYSGLAGTEQYF,TGTGCCAGCAGCCGCATCTATTCCGGACTAGCGGGAACCGAGCAGTACTTC
.,15,TRBD1,TRBJ1-1,TRBV25-1,CATRQGTGWDTEAFF,TGTGCCACCCGACAGGGTACGGGTTGGGACACTGAAGCTTTCTTT
.,15,.,TRBJ1-1,TRBV28,CASSLGRRVNTEAFF,TGTGCCAGCAGTTTGGGTCGACGGGTGAACACTGAAGCTTTCTTT
once,14,.,TRBJ1-4,TRBV9,CASSVEDLGEKLFF,TGTGCCAGCAGCGTAGAAGACCTAGGTGAAAAACTGTTTTTT
.,15,.,TRBJ2-2,TRBV27,CASSLDGSNTGELFF,TGTGCCAGCAGTTTAGACGGGTCGAACACCGGGGAGCTGTTTTTT
.,15,TRBD1,TRBJ1-2,TRBV6-6,CASSPRDRGNYGYTF,TGTGCCAGCAGTCCCCGGGACAGGGGAAACTATGGCTACACCTTC
.,16,TRBD1,TRBJ1-3,TRBV2,CASSERAGGRRNTIYF,TGTGCCAGCAGTGAAAGGGCAGGGGGCAGAAGAAACACCATATATTTT
.,16,.,TRBJ1-4,TRBV28,CASSSVYRATNEKLFF,TGTGCCAGCAGTTCCGTATACAGGGCAACTAATGAAAAACTGTTTTTT
.,16,TRBD1,TRBJ1-6,TRBV28,CASSLGGQGARSPLHF,TGTGCCAGCAGTTTAGGGGGACAGGGGGCTCGTTCACCCCTCCACTTT